The present entry profiles one TCR beta chain with its context. This clonotype was counted many times. Its cognate antigen has yet to be identified. Base-call qualities are not available, and no considerably larger clone is one nucleotide away. These data come from a study of T-cell reconstitution after alpha-beta-depleted transplantation in children (dated by TCRdb to about 2016). As for the study more broadly: T-cell immune reconstitution after TCRalphabeta/CD19-depleted allogeneic hematopoietic cell transplantation in children was quantitatively tracked in the study by means of TCR repertoire profiling.

The method was PCR. Sequencer: Illumina HiSeq 2500. TCR libraries were prepared with molecular barcoding, using unique molecular identifiers to normalize TCRbeta repertoire quantification. The public reads were reprocessed in TCRdb via fastp at Q25 and MiXCR, keeping in-frame beta chains. Under each unique CDR3 protein, matching rows form one entry showing the most common genes and DNA. The sample table lists around 600,000 distinct CDR3 sequences, around a sixth of them with a count of one. The top ten clones comprise approximately 1% of the sample. From the cysteine up to the phenylalanine, the CDR3 has a length of 17 residues. Only CDR3 DNA remains: 51 bases, in frame from the first base.

This chain joins TRBV21-1 to TRBJ2-2; TRBD1 reflects the table's D call only, with no check against the DNA. TRBV21-1 is shown as a pseudogene. This TCR came from a human donor who donated a stem cell graft to a child with acute myeloid leukemia. The starting material was PBMCs from the stem cell graft donor, obtained from the stem cell graft. The DNA is as follows: TGTGCCAGCCCGGCGCCCAGACGGTGGAGCTACACCGGGGAGCTGTTTTTT. This encodes CASPAPRRWSYTGELFF.